This T cell receptor (beta chain) was profiled in a study of cytomegalovirus exposure and HLA in healthy donors (dated by TCRdb to between 2016 and 2019). About the investigation overall: An earlier analysis of approximately 640 of the donors reported approximately 290 Gb of sequence data and 100 million to 140 million unique TCR beta sequences from some 180 million T cells. Roughly 300 gigabases of sequencing data and 70 million to 100 million unique TCR sequences were included in an early release covering over 600 HLA-typed donors. The genetic ancestry cluster associated with self-reported Caucasian donors included about four fifths of the roughly 390 genotyped donors. The study aimed to test whether signatures of past pathogen exposure could be identified by cataloging public T cell receptors. The study profiled the T cell repertoires of hundreds of subjects by immunosequencing and related them to cytomegalovirus serostatus. Besides the first cohort of approximately 670 subjects, a separate validation cohort made up of about 120 different subjects was used. The study combined high-throughput TCR immunosequencing, statistical association of individual TCRs with disease status, and machine learning to predict cytomegalovirus infection status. To study patterns of TCR occurrence, a later analysis re-analyzed previously published TCR beta repertoires from 500 to 850 donors and added high-resolution HLA genotyping. Rather than drawing on any new phenotypic data, the later analysis identified candidate immune exposures from TCR beta sequences and the way those sequences occurred across donors. In an earlier analysis of several hundred of the donors, high-throughput TCR beta sequencing was used to judge whether each TCR beta V gene segment behaved as functional or pseudogenic. Donor age, sex, ethnicity and CMV serostatus were compiled together with the repertoire data. A later genetic analysis used genome-wide SNP genotypes for about 60% of the roughly 670 donors, treating that subset as a discovery cohort. All discovery cohort repertoires had been generated using a single sequencing platform. HLA typing covered class I and class II loci at four-digit resolution. The number of donors typed differed by locus, with 629-630 for A, B, C, DRB1 and DQB1, roughly 520 for DQA1, 606 for DPA1, and some 470 for DPB1. Because of strong linkage in the cohort, roughly five DR-DQ haplotypes were treated as single units for association and clustering. On average, 235,054 unique TCR beta nucleotide sequences were sequenced per donor among 398 genotyped donors of the cohort, with roughly 20% of those sequences being non-productive. Study-wide conclusions, independent of this receptor: Because counts were too low, approximately 18 rarely observed V segments, including chromosome 9 orphons, were excluded from the earlier analysis of around 640 of the donors. According to a later analysis, TCR association rates differed among HLA loci, with DRB1 alleles showing the most associated TCRs and HLA-C alleles showing the fewest. Cytomegalovirus status was reported to be diagnosed by the classifier with high specificity and sensitivity in both the original and validation cohorts. The 87-base-pair reads could not distinguish some IMGT-functional V segments, including TRBV6-2 and TRBV6-3, so those segments were excluded. Several of the top co-occurrence clusters appeared to be linked to parvovirus B19, influenza, CMV and Epstein-Barr virus, according to a later analysis. A total of some 180 TCR beta chains were listed by the study as associated with cytomegalovirus. At a false discovery rate of 0.05, a later analysis linked about 16,000 TCR beta sequences to specific HLA alleles. A later analysis found that HLA-associated TCR beta chains were more clonally expanded and had lower generation probabilities than equally common non-associated chains. When HLA alleles, especially DR and DQ, strongly co-occurred, TCR associations were difficult to assign to individual alleles. Linkage disequilibrium might explain the correlated functional status among segregating V segments, but an unknown experimental factor could not be excluded. Because HLA typing was missing for some donors at each locus, association tests included only the typed subset. According to the authors, the approach could potentially be generalized to other disease states and immunological phenotypes. In a later genetic analysis, fewer N-insertions in productive TCRs were reported among donors in an Asian-associated ancestry cluster than the approximately 710-donor mean. Roughly uniform sequencing depth across donors was assumed in presence/absence analyses, although this assumption may not hold. A later analysis found that most CMV-associated TCR beta chains appeared HLA-restricted, with HLA associations seemingly driven largely by CMV exposure. A few of the identified cytomegalovirus-associated TCR beta chains were confirmed in vitro to be specific for cytomegalovirus antigens. A further reported finding was that TCR beta sequences accurately predicted the HLA-A and HLA-B alleles for most subjects in the first cohort. In an earlier analysis of around 500 of the donors, most TCR beta V segments appeared in productive rearrangements about 87% or about 30% of the time, broadly matching IMGT annotations. A later genetic analysis associated a missense DCLRE1C variant with V-gene and J-gene trimming of TCR beta chains, and an independent cohort replicated the association. While some public TCRs were present in many individuals, most TCR sequences turned up only very rarely across donors. The sequencing pipeline was judged likely to have produced a cluster of highly shared sequence variants as a technical artifact. The cohort was sequenced for TCR beta chains only, and without alpha or paired-chain data the features that could be detected were limited. Immune exposure information for the cohort was limited to CMV serostatus.

Note on this clone: Its antigen has not been determined. No base quality information exists; no much larger clone differs at one position.

The CDR3, cysteine through phenylalanine, is 15 amino acids long. This entry keeps only the CDR3 DNA: 45 bases, framed from base 1. Unmatched junction bases come to 11, with V trimmed by 4 bases and J by 5 bases. Per the germline V gene, SGHRS is the CDR1 and YFSETQ is the CDR2. The cohort consisted of more than 650 healthy bone marrow donors. Cohort members were all nominally healthy when sampled, although unrecorded immune exposures were likely present. Of the roughly 670 cohort members, around 290 had a positive CMV serostatus and about 400 had a negative one, while no CMV serostatus was recorded for the donor. A peripheral blood sample was collected from each donor, and TCR beta sequencing was performed on peripheral blood mononuclear cells. Genomic DNA was extracted from the blood cell samples with the Qiagen DNeasy Blood Extraction Kit. Receptor amplification or capture employed the immunoSEQ multiplex PCR assay. For the multiplex PCR, a mixture combining 60 forward primers for TCR Vbeta segments and 13 reverse primers for TCR Jbeta segments was used. The CDR3 region of rearranged TCR beta genes was amplified from genomic DNA by a multiplex PCR assay. The amplified TCR beta libraries were sequenced on the Illumina HiSeq System as 87-base-pair reads. In the paper's pipeline: A later analysis tallied around 87 million unique TCR beta chains across the approximately 670 repertoires, and approximately 12 million of those chains were shared by two or more donors. To remove PCR and sequencing errors, raw reads were error-corrected and collapsed into unique sequences using a nearest-neighbor algorithm that merged closely related sequences. V, D and J gene segments were assigned by aligning CDR3 sequences to IMGT reference sequences. For a sequence to be retained, at least a six-nucleotide match to both a V gene segment and a J gene segment was required. A rearrangement was called productive if the CDR3 had no stop codons and remained in frame with V and J, and every other rearrangement was called non-productive. CDR3 was defined according to IMGT convention as the region running from the second conserved V-encoded cysteine to the conserved J-encoded phenylalanine. In an earlier analysis of 550 to 650 of the donors, sequences lacking an unambiguous match to a single V gene segment were excluded. In an earlier analysis of a few hundred of the donors, a V segment was called functional when productive rearrangements were above 56.7%, and segregating when the standard deviation between donors exceeded 5%. A statistical classification framework was built for diagnosing cytomegalovirus status from the catalog of TCR beta chain sequences. A later analysis assigned V and J genes by comparing TCR nucleotide sequences with IMGT/GENE-DB human TR gene sequences. Using the TCRdist pipeline, a later analysis assigned CDR3 sequences along with most-parsimonious VDJ recombination scenarios. A later analysis defined each TCR beta chain by its CDR3 amino acid sequence plus V-gene family, and excluded reads lacking a unique V-gene family. A later analysis removed 592 highly shared, low-generation-probability nucleotide sequences to deal with suspected cross-contamination and a sequencing artifact. A later analysis calculated a clonal expansion index for each public chain from normalized within-repertoire ranks of inferred template counts. Generation probabilities in a later analysis came from a VDJ recombination model fitted to out-of-frame rearrangements, and those results were checked against IGoR. A later analysis scored TCR-TCR, TCR-HLA and TCR-CMV co-occurrence with hypergeometric tests, applying a repertoire-size bias correction to TCR pairs. In a later analysis, false discovery rates were estimated by permuting HLA or CMV assignments 20 times. In a later analysis, co-occurring TCRs were grouped using DBSCAN, with TCRdist sequence similarity added in when clustering inside HLA-allele-positive subsets. Repertoires with fewer than 30,000 or more than 120,000 public chains, plus five repertoires with anomalous nucleotide sharing, were excluded from co-occurrence clustering. TCRdb provides this immuneACCESS table in a form limited to in-frame rearrangements. Some clones are lacking; in checked studies, under half of them reflect an unresolved V gene, and why the rest are absent is not known. The V and J calls and clone size come from that table; D and trimming were worked out from the DNA. The sample table records about 150,000 clones; just under 80% of these occur just once. The top ten constitute approximately 4.3% of the sample.

This TCR was sampled from a man aged 25 to 40 in good health. The chain was built from TRBV5-1 and TRBJ2-5; TRBD2 fits 7 bases in the junction. The sequenced material came from PBMCs. The CDR3 corresponds to CASSPQAGGVETQYF. The DNA reads TGCGCCAGCAGCCCCCAAGCTGGGGGGGTTGAGACCCAGTACTTC.